These 25 T cell receptor beta chains came from one sample sequenced in a study of vaccination and CD4 T cells after COVID-19. The treatment is: roughly 10-day PBMC culture with coronavirus spike peptide pools or control peptides (ViraFEST assay). These receptors have no identified antigens. With the Oncomine TCR Beta short-read assay, DNA from cultured CD4+ T cells was sequenced. MiXCR, applied by TCRdb to the PCR reads, yields one record per CDR3 protein. The sample consists of 9,000 to 10,000 distinct CDR3 sequences, around half of them appearing once. The material sequenced was CD4+ T cells from blood, cultured in vitro. The receptor set was obtained from a human donor who had recovered from COVID-19.

DNA for the CDR3: TGTGCCAGCAGCTCCACAGGGGGCCATAGCAATCAGCCCCAGCATTTT. Translation: CASSSTGGHSNQPQHF. This chain links TRBV6-2 or TRBV6-3 with TRBJ1-5; 9 positions match TRBD1. After removal of 6 bases from V and 0 bases from J, the junction contained 6 bases not matched to a gene. CDR1 and CDR2 (germline): MNHEY, SVGEGT. This CDR3 contains 16 residues.

The V and J genes are TRBV21-1 and TRBJ1-6; TRBD1, the table's D call, lacks a check against the DNA. TRBV21-1 represents a pseudogene. The CDR3 has 22 residues. The CDR3 region has the DNA TGTGCCAGCAGCAACAGGGGAACTCCCCCCGGGCGGTGTAGTACTTATAATTCACCCCTCCACTTT. Translated, it gives CASSNRGTPPGRCSTYNSPLHF.

This sequence joins TRBV6-1 and TRBJ2-7, with D perhaps matching TRBD1 (5 bases). Germline-derived CDR1 and CDR2 are MNHNS and SASEGT. The CDR3 totals 15 residues. The V gene lost 5 bases and the J gene lost 5 bases, with 19 bases spanning the gap. The CDR3 DNA reads as TGTGCCAGCAGTCGGATCCAGGGTATGGGCAACGAGCAGTACTTC. This encodes CASSRIQGMGNEQYF.

This clonotype turned up a few times. The J gene is TRBJ2-3, the V gene TRBV14; tentative D call: TRBD2 (5 bases). The CDR3 has 15 amino acids. Germline lookup yields CDR1 SGHDN and CDR2 FVKESK. V was pared by 4 bases and J by 2 bases, with 13 bases between. CDR3 coding DNA: TGTGCCAGCAGCCGCCAATTGGGAGCCACAGATACGCAGTATTTT. Translated: CASSRQLGATDTQYF.

The V and J genes are TRBV30 and TRBJ1-3; the D gene is possibly TRBD1 (6 bases). Trimming left V 2 bases short and J 0 bases short, with 20 bases between. CDR1 is GTSNPN and CDR2 is SVGIG in the germline V gene (reference sequence). This CDR3 has 18 residues. The CDR3 here is CAWSPSGSQGISGNTIYF. In nucleotides, the CDR3 is TGTGCCTGGAGTCCGTCAGGGTCACAGGGCATCTCTGGAAACACCATATATTTT.

The chain uses TRBV6-2 or TRBV6-3 and TRBJ2-7; TRBD2 agrees at 12 bases. CDR3 length: 16 residues. Germline trimming cut 6 bases from V and 0 bases from J; bases unmatched to any gene: 6. Germline V gene sequence: CDR1 MNHEY, CDR2 SVGEGT. In nucleotides, the CDR3 is TGTGCCAGCAGCCATAGACTAGCGGGGGCCTCCTACGAGCAGTACTTC. Residues: CASSHRLAGASYEQYF.

Only a few counts were recorded for this clonotype. The chain recombines TRBV7-9 with TRBJ2-6; D call uncertain. Germline lookup yields CDR1 SEHNR and CDR2 FQNEAQ (reference sequence). The V end lost 9 bases, the J end lost 2 bases, and 8 bases lay between the germline ends. The CDR3 consists of 13 residues. The CDR3 here is CASWWTGANVLTF. The CDR3, as DNA: TGTGCCAGTTGGTGGACTGGGGCCAACGTCCTGACTTTC. Full variable domain (rest looked up from reference TRBV7-9 and TRBJ2-6): DTGVSQNPRHKITKRGQNVTFRCDPISEHNRLYWYRQTLGQGPEFLTYFQNEAQLEKSRLLSDRFSAERPKGSFSTLEIQRTEQGDSAMYLCASWWTGANVLTFGAGSRLTVL.

This clonotype was observed a few times. The chain has TRBV24-1 and TRBJ2-7; 8 bases agree with TRBD1. The trim removed 9 bases at V and 1 base at J, leaving 4 bases unmatched. The CDR3 spans 13 residues. Germline assignment: CDR1 KGHDR and CDR2 SFDVKD. CDR3 bases: TGTGCCACCTCCAGGGGGCTTTCCTACGAGCAGTACTTC. It translates to CATSRGLSYEQYF.

This rearrangement joins TRBV19 to TRBJ2-2, with 9 bases matching TRBD1. From germline, CDR1 is LNHDA and CDR2 SQIVND (reference sequence). Losses at the gene ends were 6 bases for V and 7 bases for J; bases not matched to a gene: 9. The length of the CDR3 is 15 residues. For the CDR3, the DNA is TGTGCCAGTAGCAGTCCCGGGACAGGGATCGGGGAGCTGTTTTTT. Protein: CASSSPGTGIGELFF.

This clonotype has only a few counts. The CDR3 DNA sequence: TGTGCCAGCAGTCCAGCAGGGGAAGCTTTCTTT. It translates to CASSPAGEAFF. The chain recombines TRBV6-1 with TRBJ1-1, with a weak D call TRBD1 (5 bases). Germline V gives CDR1 MNHNS, CDR2 SASEGT. The germline V and J ends were trimmed by 5 bases and 8 bases, with 9 bases remaining between them. CDR3 length equals 11 residues.

The chain joins TRBV28 to TRBJ1-5; D remains ambiguous. The CDR3 length is 12 residues. Germline V gene data show CDR1 as MDHEN and CDR2 as SYDVKM. V lost 4 bases, J lost 8 bases, and 9 bases lay in between. The DNA of the CDR3 is TGTGCCAGCAGTTCCTTGGGTAAGCCCCAGCATTTT. It translates to CASSSLGKPQHF.

The V and J genes are TRBV7-9 and TRBJ2-7; the D gene is possibly TRBD1 (6 bases). CDR3 size: 17 residues. Germline CDR1 reads SEHNR; CDR2 reads FQNEAQ (reference sequence). Deletions cut 0 bases from V and 3 bases from J, with 18 bases between. The CDR3: CASSLAPRGRGYYEQYF. The CDR3 DNA is TGTGCCAGCAGCTTAGCGCCTCGGGGCAGGGGCTACTACGAGCAGTACTTC.

The sample holds a few counts of this clonotype. The rearrangement links TRBV7-2 to TRBJ2-1; D ambiguous. This CDR3 has 15 amino acids. Germline CDR1 SGHTA, CDR2 FQGNSA. Trimming took 3 bases from V and 5 from J, leaving 14 bases between them. The CDR3 protein is CASSFQAQPNNEQFF. The DNA of the CDR3 is TGTGCCAGCAGCTTTCAAGCCCAACCCAACAATGAGCAGTTCTTC.

The rearrangement links TRBV15 to TRBJ2-5; D is perhaps TRBD1 or TRBD2 (5 bases each). The CDR3 loop spans 15 amino acids. Trimming stripped 8 bases from V and 5 bases from J, with 21 bases between. Germline-derived CDR1 and CDR2 are LNHNV and YYDKDF (reference sequence). CDR3 sequence reads: CATALSPGSGETQYF. CDR3 sequence (DNA): TGTGCCACCGCCCTATCCCCGGGGTCAGGGGAGACCCAGTACTTC.

This CDR3 is CASGGDGIQYF. The CDR3 DNA reads as TGTGCCAGCGGGGGTGATGGCATTCAGTACTTC. The chain recombines TRBV10-3 with TRBJ2-4; 7 bases are shared with TRBD2. CDR1 is ENHRY, CDR2 SYGVKD, per germline. J gave up 9 bases and V 10 bases, and 6 bases lay outside the gene matches. The CDR3 has 11 residues.

The V and J genes are TRBV11-2 and TRBJ2-7; TRBD2 aligns across 9 bases. CDR1 is SGHAT, CDR2 FQNNGV, per germline. Trimming took 1 base from V and 5 from J; bases not matched to a gene: 6. The length of the CDR3 is 15 residues. The DNA for the CDR3 is TGTGCCAGCAGCTTAGGGGTCGGGACTAGCAACGAGCAGTACTTC. The encoded protein is CASSLGVGTSNEQYF.

V is TRBV7-2 and J is TRBJ2-7; D unresolved. The CDR3 length is 15 residues. From germline, CDR1 is SGHTA and CDR2 FQGNSA. Trimming left V 2 bases short and J 3 bases short, with 14 bases between. CDR3 DNA sequence: TGTGCCAGCAGCTTACTGGCAGAACAGAACTACGAGCAGTACTTC. It encodes CASSLLAEQNYEQYF.

The gene calls are TRBV18 and TRBJ1-6; D call uncertain. Per the germline V gene, CDR1 is KGHSH and CDR2 is LQKENI. The CDR3 totals 13 residues. V lost 8 bases and J lost 11, with 16 bases in between. The CDR3 DNA follows: TGTGCCAGCGGGGTCTTGAGGGAGGCACCCCTCCACTTT. Protein product: CASGVLREAPLHF.

This clonotype occurred a few times. CDR3 sequence reads: CASRPLGVGELFF. For the CDR3, the DNA is TGTGCCAGCAGGCCCTTGGGGGTCGGGGAGCTGTTTTTT. The V gene is TRBV7-6, the J gene TRBJ2-2; perhaps D is TRBD1 or TRBD2 (5 bases each). V was trimmed by 6 bases and J by 7 bases, leaving 12 bases between them. Germline V lookup: CDR1 SGHVS, CDR2 FNYEAQ. The CDR3 is made up of 13 amino acids.

This chain uses TRBV20-1 with TRBJ1-2; maybe TRBD1 (5 bases). Germline V gene sequence: CDR1 DFQATT, CDR2 SNEGSKA (reference sequence). This CDR3 spans 16 amino acids. Trimming removed 5 bases from V and 12 bases from J, with 31 bases in between. The CDR3, as DNA: TGCAGTGCTGAGCCTAGGGTGGGCCGGACATCCTATCGGGACACCTTC. Amino acids: CSAEPRVGRTSYRDTF.

This chain connects TRBV2 to TRBJ2-5, with 7 bases identical to TRBD2. Germline V CDR1 and CDR2: SNHLY, FYNNEI. The CDR3 has 14 residues. V lost 0 bases to trimming and J lost 5 bases; unmatched junction nucleotides: 3. CDR3 sequence reads: CASSEAGGGETQYF. The CDR3 bases are TGTGCCAGCAGTGAAGCGGGGGGGGGGGAGACCCAGTACTTC.

V is TRBV2 and J is TRBJ1-5, with 8 bases aligning to TRBD1. The CDR3 spans 15 residues. Germline V gene data show CDR1 as SNHLY and CDR2 as FYNNEI. The V segment lost 4 bases and the J segment 4 bases; nucleotides outside the gene matches: 6. This chain's CDR3 is CASSVGDRGNQPQHF. The CDR3, as DNA: TGTGCCAGCAGTGTCGGAGACAGGGGTAATCAGCCCCAGCATTTT.

J is TRBJ2-3 and V is TRBV24-1; 11 nucleotides line up with TRBD2. Losses at the gene ends were 4 bases for V and 0 bases for J; bases not matched to a gene: 5. Germline loops: CDR1 KGHDR, CDR2 SFDVKD. The CDR3 runs 17 residues. The DNA for the CDR3 is TGTGCCACCAGTGAGGGGAGACTAGCGGGGAGCACAGATACGCAGTATTTT. It encodes CATSEGRLAGSTDTQYF.

The DNA of the CDR3 is TGTGCCAGCAGACCGGGACAGGGAAAGTCGGGGGGAAACACCATATATTTT. The encoded protein is CASRPGQGKSGGNTIYF. This chain uses TRBV28 with TRBJ1-3; 9 nucleotides match TRBD1. After removal of 6 bases from V and 4 bases from J, the junction contained 13 bases not matched to a gene. The CDR3 contains 17 residues. Germline-derived CDR1 and CDR2 are MDHEN and SYDVKM.

The CDR3 here is CAWRPAGEYTEAFF. CDR3 nucleotides: TGTGCCTGGAGACCCGCGGGGGAATACACTGAAGCTTTCTTT. The rearrangement uses TRBV30 and TRBJ1-1; TRBD1 is a possible D gene (5 bases). Trimming took 3 bases from V and 3 from J, leaving 14 bases between them. Looked up from germline, CDR1 is GTSNPN and CDR2 is SVGIG (reference sequence). The CDR3 contains 14 residues. Full variable domain (missing parts from reference TRBV30 and TRBJ1-1): SQTIHQWPATLVQPVGSPLSLECTVEGTSNPNLYWYRQAAGRGLQLLFYSVGIGQISSEVPQNLSASRPQDRQFILSSKKLLLSDSGFYLCAWRPAGEYTEAFFGQGTRLTVV.